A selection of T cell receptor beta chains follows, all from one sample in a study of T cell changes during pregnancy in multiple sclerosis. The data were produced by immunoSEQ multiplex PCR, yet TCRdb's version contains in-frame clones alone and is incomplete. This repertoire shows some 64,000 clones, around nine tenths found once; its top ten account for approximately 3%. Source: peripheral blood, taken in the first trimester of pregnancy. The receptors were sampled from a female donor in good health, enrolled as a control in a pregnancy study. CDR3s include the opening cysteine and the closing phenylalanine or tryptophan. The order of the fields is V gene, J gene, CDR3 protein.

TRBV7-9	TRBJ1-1	CASSFGSSEAFF
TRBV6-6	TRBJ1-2	CASSPDRGSYGYTF
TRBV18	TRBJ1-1	CASSPQADPNTEAFF
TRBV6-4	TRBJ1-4	CASSDEVNEKLFF
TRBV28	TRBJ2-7	CASSLLPGSYEQYF
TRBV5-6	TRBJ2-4	CASSVSRGGPKNIQYF
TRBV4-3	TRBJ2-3	CASSPSPGGPGTDTQYF
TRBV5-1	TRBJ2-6	CASSLSGTPVSGANVLTF
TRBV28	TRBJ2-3	CASSLASGSRDTQYF
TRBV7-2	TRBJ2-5	CASSLGAGRETQYF
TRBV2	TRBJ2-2	CASSGGRGLAGPRAFSTGELFF
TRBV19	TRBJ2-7	CASSPADRGHEQYF
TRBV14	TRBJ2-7	CASSPQKGLLLSYEQYF
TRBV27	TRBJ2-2	CASRSPGHPTGELFF
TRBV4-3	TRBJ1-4	CASSRNIQPGEKLFF
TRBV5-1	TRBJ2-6	CASSLEAGSGANVLTF
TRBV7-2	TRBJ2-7	CASSSPGGTYEQYF
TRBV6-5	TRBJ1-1	CASSYAGGSGTEAFF
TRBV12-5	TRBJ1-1	CASGLSRDEGMNTEAFF
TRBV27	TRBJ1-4	CASSPRQGPNEKLFF
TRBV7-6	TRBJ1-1	CASSLVTNTEAFF
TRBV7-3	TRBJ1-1	CASSSSPGGTEAFF
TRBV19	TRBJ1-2	CASTKQGETYGYTF
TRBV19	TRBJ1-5	CASSTGEQGWSNQPQHF
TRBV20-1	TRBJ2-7	CVLGSSYEQYF
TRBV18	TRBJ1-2	CASSPQGDGYTF
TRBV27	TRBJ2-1	CASSFISSYNEQFF
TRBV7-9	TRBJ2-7	CASSPVRGIGGRSSYEQYF
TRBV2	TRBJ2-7	CASSALSGGPYEQYF
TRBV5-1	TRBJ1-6	CASSLEGGYNSPPHF
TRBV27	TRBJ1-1	CASSFAGESVAFF
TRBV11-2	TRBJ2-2	CASSLGRVRRELFF
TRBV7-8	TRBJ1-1	CASSEQGGNTEAFF
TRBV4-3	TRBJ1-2	CASSQETGRGYTF
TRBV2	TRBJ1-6	CASGIWNRGQGESPLHF
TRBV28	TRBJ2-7	CASSLSGTVNYEQYF
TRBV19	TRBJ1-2	CASSRTGDLYGYTF
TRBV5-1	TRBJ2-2	CASSLERTGPLNTGELFF